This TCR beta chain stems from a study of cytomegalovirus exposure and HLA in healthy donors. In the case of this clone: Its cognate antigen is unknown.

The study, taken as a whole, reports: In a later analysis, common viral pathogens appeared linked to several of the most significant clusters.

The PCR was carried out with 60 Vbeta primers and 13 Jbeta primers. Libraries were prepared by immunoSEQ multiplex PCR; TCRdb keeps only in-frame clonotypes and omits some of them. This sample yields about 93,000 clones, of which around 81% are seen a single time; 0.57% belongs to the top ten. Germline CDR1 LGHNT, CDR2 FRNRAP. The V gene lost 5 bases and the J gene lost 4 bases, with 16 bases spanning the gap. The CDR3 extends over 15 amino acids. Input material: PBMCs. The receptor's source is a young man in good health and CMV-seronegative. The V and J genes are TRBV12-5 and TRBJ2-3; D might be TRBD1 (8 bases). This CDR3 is CASGRRQGRADTQYF. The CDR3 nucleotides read TGTGCTAGTGGTCGCAGACAGGGGAGGGCAGATACGCAGTATTTT.